This T cell receptor (beta chain) was sequenced in a study of neurological immune-mediated disorders. Study context: About 90% of the roughly 34 multiple sclerosis patients had relapsing-remitting disease; 3 had secondary progressive.

Study observations and caveats: The study found no CDR3 amino acid sequences shared by expanded clones across subjects, suggesting private repertoires in all groups. In HTLV-1-associated myelopathy, TCR clonal expansion was greatest, and in multiple sclerosis it was least, below healthy controls.

This clonotype has more than one count but fewer than ten. Its antigen is currently unknown. TCRdb independently ran MiXCR on the 5' RACE reads; one entry per CDR3 protein. This table holds tens of thousands of distinct CDR3 sequences, around 4% found once. Trimming removed 6 bases at V and 0 bases at J, with 15 bases between. CDR3 length equals 17 residues. The chain has TRBV12-3 or TRBV12-4 and TRBJ2-6; possible D gene TRBD1, 6 bases. Sequences were obtained from PBMCs. The sequence was collected from a man aged 25-45 years with multiple sclerosis. In DNA, the CDR3 is TGTGCCAGCAGACGGGACACCATTAGCTCTGGGGCCAACGTCCTGACTTTC. Its protein product is CASRRDTISSGANVLTF.